Listed below are T cell receptor beta chains from one sample, sequenced in a study of cytomegalovirus exposure and HLA in healthy donors. Assay used: immunoSEQ multiplex PCR; TCRdb lists only in-frame clones, some missing. The sample holds some 200,000 clones, 70% to 80% seen once. The sequenced material came from PBMCs. The receptors were gathered from a man aged 35 to 55 in good health and CMV-seronegative. The CDR3 runs from the conserved cysteine through the conserved F or W. Fields, in order: clone size, V gene, D gene, J gene, CDR3 DNA, CDR3 protein. A D gene is named only where the DNA matches it firmly. Only some rows state a clone size, as once, few, many or a class for expanded clones.

abundance: few
v_gene: TRBV7-9
d_gene: -
j_gene: TRBJ1-5
CDR3nt: TGTGCCAGCAGCTCGGGCGCAGGGTTCCTGAACGCCGATCAGCCCCAGCATTTT
CDR3aa: CASSSGAGFLNADQPQHF

abundance: -
v_gene: TRBV28
d_gene: -
j_gene: TRBJ1-1
CDR3nt: TGTGCCAGCAAAACCGGGTCGAACACTGAAGCTTTCTTT
CDR3aa: CASKTGSNTEAFF

abundance: -
v_gene: TRBV28
d_gene: TRBD1
j_gene: TRBJ1-1
CDR3nt: TGTGCCAGCAGTTCCCTCCCCGGGACAGCGAACACTGAAGCTTTCTTT
CDR3aa: CASSSLPGTANTEAFF

abundance: -
v_gene: TRBV11-2
d_gene: TRBD1
j_gene: TRBJ1-4
CDR3nt: TGTGCCAGCAGCCTTGGGACAGGAAAGACTAATGAAAAACTGTTTTTT
CDR3aa: CASSLGTGKTNEKLFF

abundance: once
v_gene: TRBV10-2
d_gene: -
j_gene: TRBJ1-6
CDR3nt: TGCGCCAGCAGTGAGTCTTCGGGACACGGGTTCTCGGGATATAATTCACCCCTCCACTTT
CDR3aa: CASSESSGHGFSGYNSPLHF

abundance: once
v_gene: TRBV7-9
d_gene: TRBD2
j_gene: TRBJ2-3
CDR3nt: TGTGCCAGCAGCCGCCGGGGGGGTGGCACAGATACGCAGTATTTT
CDR3aa: CASSRRGGGTDTQYF

abundance: -
v_gene: TRBV7-8
d_gene: TRBD1
j_gene: TRBJ1-1
CDR3nt: TGTGCCAGCAGCTCCTCGTTTAGCCCCGGGACAGGGAACACTGAAGCTTTCTTT
CDR3aa: CASSSSFSPGTGNTEAFF

abundance: -
v_gene: TRBV2
d_gene: -
j_gene: TRBJ2-2
CDR3nt: TGTGCCAGCAGAGGGGATGGCACCGGGGAGCTGTTTTTT
CDR3aa: CASRGDGTGELFF

abundance: -
v_gene: TRBV5-1
d_gene: -
j_gene: TRBJ1-1
CDR3nt: TGCGCCAGCAGCTTGGAGACAAAGAACACTGAAGCTTTCTTT
CDR3aa: CASSLETKNTEAFF

abundance: -
v_gene: TRBV11-2
d_gene: TRBD2
j_gene: TRBJ2-4
CDR3nt: TGTGCCAGCAGCCCTTATAGGGCGGGGGGTATTCAGTACTTC
CDR3aa: CASSPYRAGGIQYF

abundance: -
v_gene: TRBV5-4
d_gene: TRBD1
j_gene: TRBJ1-2
CDR3nt: TGTGCCAGCAGAGGACAGGGCTCTTATGGCTACACCTTC
CDR3aa: CASRGQGSYGYTF